A selection of T cell receptor beta chains follows, all from one sample in a study of blood T cell repertoires in COVID-19. Only in-frame clones appear in the TCRdb table, and some are missing; sequencing was by immunoSEQ multiplex PCR. Found here are more than 200,000 clones, about four fifths of them singletons; the top ten hold 8.9%. The sequencing input was peripheral blood. The source is a man older than 75 with acute or convalescent COVID-19. The CDR3 runs from the conserved cysteine through the conserved F or W. Each record gives: D gene, J gene, clone size, V gene, CDR3 protein, CDR3 DNA. The D gene is left open where the match is weak. Rows may omit the clone size; those that give it use once, few, many or a size class.

>-|TRBJ2-7|few|TRBV5-4
CASSLGGTAFSYEQYF
TGTGCCAGCAGCTTGGGCGGGACTGCCTTCTCCTACGAGCAGTACTTC
>TRBD2|TRBJ2-2|-|TRBV18
CASTPYGGGANTGELFF
TGTGCCAGCACACCCTACGGCGGGGGGGCGAACACCGGGGAGCTGTTTTTT
>-|TRBJ2-2|-|TRBV4-1
CASSQDRDTGELFF
TGCGCCAGCAGCCAAGATCGCGACACCGGGGAGCTGTTTTTT
>-|TRBJ1-1|few|TRBV7-3
CASSLTFGYEAFF
TGTGCCAGCAGCTTAACGTTCGGGTATGAAGCTTTCTTT
>TRBD1|TRBJ2-5|-|TRBV5-1
CASSLRGQGARGETQYF
TGCGCCAGCAGCTTGAGAGGACAGGGGGCGAGGGGAGAGACCCAGTACTTC
>-|TRBJ1-1|-|TRBV9
CASSVSGVVNTEAFF
TGTGCCAGCAGCGTATCGGGGGTGGTGAACACTGAAGCTTTCTTT
>TRBD2|TRBJ2-7|-|TRBV7-2
CASSFTGTSGAYEQYF
TGTGCCAGCAGCTTTACCGGGACTAGCGGAGCCTACGAGCAGTACTTC
>TRBD2|TRBJ2-3|-|TRBV12-5
CASGARAGGGTDTQYF
TGTGCTAGTGGCGCGCGAGCGGGAGGAGGGACAGATACGCAGTATTTT
>-|TRBJ2-1|-|TRBV24-1
CATSDPAAGSYNEQFF
TGTGCCACCAGTGACCCAGCTGCGGGGTCCTACAATGAGCAGTTCTTC
>-|TRBJ2-1|-|TRBV10-2
CASSEERSTYNEQFF
TGCGCCAGCAGTGAAGAGCGGAGTACCTACAATGAGCAGTTCTTC
>TRBD2|TRBJ2-3|-|TRBV14
CASSQDRYGGRSDTQYF
TGTGCCAGCAGCCAAGATCGTTATGGCGGGAGATCAGATACGCAGTATTTT
>-|TRBJ2-7|-|TRBV30
CAWSVGSGVAYEQYF
TGTGCCTGGAGTGTCGGTTCGGGAGTAGCCTACGAGCAGTACTTC
>TRBD1|TRBJ1-1|-|TRBV27
CASSLGEGGLAEAFF
TGTGCCAGCAGCCTCGGGGAAGGGGGCCTAGCTGAAGCTTTCTTT
>-|TRBJ1-4|-|TRBV11-2
CASSAGATNEKLFF
TGTGCCAGCAGTGCAGGGGCCACTAATGAAAAACTGTTTTTT
>TRBD1|TRBJ2-3|-|TRBV7-9
CASSVQGVYGTDTQYF
TGTGCCAGCAGCGTACAGGGGGTCTATGGCACAGATACGCAGTATTTT
>TRBD2|TRBJ2-1|-|TRBV5-1
CASSPSGGSNEQFF
TGCGCCAGCAGCCCGAGCGGGGGGTCCAATGAGCAGTTCTTC
>-|TRBJ2-1|-|TRBV24-1
CATSDTLGGLAYNEQFF
TGTGCCACCAGTGATACCCTCGGAGGTCTTGCCTACAATGAGCAGTTCTTC
>TRBD1|TRBJ2-2|-|TRBV4-1
CASSPDRRTTGELFF
TGCGCCAGCAGCCCGGACAGGCGAACCACCGGGGAGCTGTTTTTT
>TRBD2|TRBJ2-7|-|TRBV7-2
CASSLEGLAGGIYEQYF
TGTGCCAGCAGCTTAGAGGGGCTAGCGGGAGGGATCTACGAGCAGTACTTC
>-|TRBJ1-3|-|TRBV2
CASSGAGFGNTIYF
TGTGCCAGTAGTGGGGCAGGGTTCGGAAACACCATATATTTT
>-|TRBJ1-5|-|TRBV28
CASSIDAGRGRDPNTQPQHF
TGTGCCAGCAGTATAGACGCGGGCAGGGGCAGGGACCCTAACACTCAGCCCCAGCATTTT
>TRBD1|TRBJ2-5|-|TRBV30
CAWSAGQGETQYF
TGTGCCTGGAGTGCGGGACAGGGGGAGACCCAGTACTTC
>-|TRBJ1-3|-|TRBV6-5
CASGGNTIYF
TGTGCCAGCGGCGGAAACACCATATATTTT
>-|TRBJ1-6|-|TRBV3-1/TRBV3-2
CASSQDGGGHSPLHF
TGTGCCAGCAGCCAAGACGGGGGGGGACACTCACCCCTCCACTTT
>-|TRBJ2-7|-|TRBV5-4
CASSLVGHSYEQYF
TGTGCCAGCAGCTTGGTTGGCCATTCCTACGAGCAGTACTTC
>-|TRBJ2-7|-|TRBV4-2
CASRTTEDSYEQYF
TGTGCCAGCAGAACGACTGAAGACTCGTACGAGCAGTACTTC
>-|TRBJ2-7|-|TRBV12-5
CASGPGYEQYF
TGTGCTAGTGGTCCGGGCTACGAGCAGTACTTC
>TRBD1|TRBJ2-1|-|TRBV7-3
CASSPWTGNEQFF
TGTGCCAGCAGCCCTTGGACAGGGAATGAGCAGTTCTTC
>-|TRBJ2-1|-|TRBV7-9
CASSRTASNEQFF
TGTGCCAGCAGCCGGACAGCTTCCAATGAGCAGTTCTTC
>TRBD2|TRBJ2-1|-|TRBV24-1
CATSDPRATSGETLYNEQFF
TGTGCCACCAGTGATCCGCGTGCCACTAGCGGGGAAACCCTCTACAATGAGCAGTTCTTC
>-|TRBJ2-7|-|TRBV7-2
CASSLVGQGGHEQYF
TGTGCCAGCAGCTTAGTAGGCCAGGGCGGCCACGAGCAGTACTTC
>TRBD2|TRBJ2-7|once|TRBV7-2
CASSRGLAGLSYEQYF
TGTGCCAGCAGTCGTGGACTAGCGGGACTCTCCTACGAGCAGTACTTC
>TRBD1|TRBJ1-1|-|TRBV11-2
CASRGQGAGNTEAFF
TGTGCCAGCAGGGGACAGGGGGCAGGAAACACTGAAGCTTTCTTT
>-|TRBJ1-1|once|TRBV12-3/TRBV12-4
CASSLYRGAFF
TGTGCCAGCAGTTTATATAGGGGAGCTTTCTTT
>TRBD2|TRBJ2-3|-|TRBV7-9
CASRGLAGGTFTDTQYF
TGTGCCAGCAGGGGACTAGCGGGGGGTACTTTCACAGATACGCAGTATTTT
>TRBD1|TRBJ1-6|-|TRBV9
CASSGARDRNSPLHF
TGTGCCAGCAGCGGAGCCCGGGACAGGAATTCACCCCTCCACTTT
>TRBD1|TRBJ2-7|few|TRBV6-6
CASSPLEGTGAAYEQYF
TGTGCCAGCAGTCCCCTCGAAGGGACAGGTGCCGCCTACGAGCAGTACTTC
>TRBD2|TRBJ2-3|-|TRBV18
CASSSPLAGLSDTQYF
TGTGCCAGCTCATCTCCTCTAGCGGGGTTATCAGATACGCAGTATTTT
>-|TRBJ1-5|-|TRBV19
CASSISGLNQPQHF
TGTGCCAGTAGTATTTCAGGGCTCAATCAGCCCCAGCATTTT
>TRBD1|TRBJ1-4|-|TRBV7-9
CASRRDRDNEKLFF
TGTGCCAGCAGACGGGACAGGGATAATGAAAAACTGTTTTTT
>-|TRBJ2-3|-|TRBV20-1
CSAQRDTQYF
TGCAGTGCCCAGCGGGATACGCAGTATTTT
>TRBD1|TRBJ2-1|-|TRBV24-1
CATSQGALGEQFF
TGTGCCACCAGTCAGGGGGCGCTGGGTGAGCAGTTCTTC
>-|TRBJ2-5|-|TRBV6-1
CASSDYRRGETQYF
TGTGCCAGCAGTGATTATCGGCGGGGAGAGACCCAGTACTTC
>-|TRBJ1-1|-|TRBV4-1
CASSRNRVNTEAFF
TGCGCCAGCAGCCGAAATCGGGTGAACACTGAAGCTTTCTTT
>TRBD2|TRBJ2-7|-|TRBV4-1
CASSGSSGRYEQYF
TGCGCCAGCAGCGGGAGTAGCGGGAGATACGAGCAGTACTTC
>-|TRBJ1-2|-|TRBV19
CASRRGVANYGYTF
TGTGCCAGTCGGCGCGGGGTGGCTAACTATGGCTACACCTTC
>-|TRBJ2-7|-|TRBV4-1
CASSQNPTRGSYEQYF
TGCGCCAGCAGCCAAAACCCAACCAGGGGTTCCTACGAGCAGTACTTC
>-|TRBJ1-2|-|TRBV4-2
CASTPFPTRRHYGYTF
TGTGCCAGCACTCCTTTTCCGACAAGACGACACTATGGCTACACCTTC
>TRBD1|TRBJ1-6|once|TRBV6-5
CASSPGQGVDSPLHF
TGTGCCAGCAGTCCGGGACAGGGGGTAGATTCACCCCTCCACTTT
>TRBD1|TRBJ2-3|-|TRBV6-5
CASTQGDRSTDTQYF
TGTGCCAGCACCCAGGGGGACAGGAGCACAGATACGCAGTATTTT
>TRBD1|TRBJ1-5|-|TRBV27
CASSRKPTGGDSNQPQHF
TGTGCCAGCAGCCGAAAACCCACAGGGGGGGATAGCAATCAGCCCCAGCATTTT
>TRBD1|TRBJ1-5|once|TRBV28
CATRRGLLGNQPQHF
TGTGCCACTAGGAGGGGGCTCCTCGGCAATCAGCCCCAGCATTTT
>-|TRBJ1-1|-|TRBV21-1
CASSNGQGGTEAFF
TGTGCCAGCAGCAACGGACAGGGGGGCACTGAAGCTTTCTTT
>TRBD2|TRBJ2-2|-|TRBV6-5
CASSYSSGRVGELFF
TGTGCCAGCAGTTACTCGAGCGGGAGGGTCGGGGAGCTGTTTTTT
>TRBD2|TRBJ2-3|-|TRBV7-9
CASSLAGTSGITDTQYF
TGTGCCAGCAGCTTAGCGGGGACTAGCGGGATCACAGATACGCAGTATTTT